This entry lists 11 T cell receptor beta chains sequenced from one sample in a study of cytomegalovirus exposure and HLA in healthy donors. Clones were read by immunoSEQ multiplex PCR, and TCRdb kept only the in-frame ones, dropping some. There are around 240,000 clones in the sample; 90% occur only once, and 0.37% lies in the top ten. Sequenced: PBMCs. The source is a young woman in good health and CMV-seronegative.

The CDR3 loop is CASSPDRGRTEAFF. CDR3 nucleotide sequence: TGTGCCAGCAGCCCCGACAGGGGGCGAACTGAAGCTTTCTTT. The chain employs TRBV7-2 and TRBJ1-1; the match to TRBD1 covers 10 bases. V gave up 5 bases and J gave up 5 bases; unmatched junction bases: 5. Germline CDR1 and CDR2: SGHTA and FQGNSA. This CDR3 is built from 14 residues. Full variable domain (outside the CDR3, taken from reference TRBV7-2 and TRBJ1-1): GAGVSQSPSNKVTEKGKDVELRCDPISGHTALYWYRQSLGQGLEFLIYFQGNSAPDKSGLPSDRFSAERTGGSVSTLTIQRTQQEDSAVYLCASSPDRGRTEAFFGQGTRLTVV.

The CDR3 DNA follows: TGTGCCAGCAGTGACTCGATTGCGACAGGGATGGTGACAGATACGCAGTATTTT. Its translation: CASSDSIATGMVTDTQYF. This chain joins TRBV6-4 and TRBJ2-3; 7 bases match TRBD1. J gave up 3 bases and V 0 bases, and 12 bases lay outside the gene matches. This CDR3 comprises 18 residues. Germline CDR1 MRHNA, CDR2 SNTAGT.

This rearrangement joins TRBV7-3 to TRBJ2-5; tentative D call: TRBD1 (6 bases). This CDR3 is built from 15 residues. The germline CDR1 and CDR2 sequences are SGHTA and FQGTGA. Trimming took off 2 bases at V and 3 bases at J, with 13 bases between the two ends. The CDR3 nucleotides read TGTGCCAGCAGCTTAGATCCAGGGGCGGAAGAGACCCAGTACTTC. It codes for CASSLDPGAEETQYF.

This rearrangement joins TRBV6-1 to TRBJ2-1; D gene uncertain. Germline assignment: CDR1 MNHNS and CDR2 SASEGT. Trimming left V 4 bases short and J 4 bases short, with 11 bases between. CDR3 size: 14 residues. CDR3 protein: CASSVRLEYNEQFF. Written as DNA, the CDR3 is TGTGCCAGCAGTGTTCGGCTAGAATACAATGAGCAGTTCTTC.

About this clone itself: Distinct nucleotide sequences in the sample also encode this CDR3. CDR3 in amino acids: CASSWGQGEKLFF. CDR3 bases: TGTGCCAGCAGCTGGGGACAGGGGGAAAAACTGTTTTTT. V is TRBV5-6 and J is TRBJ1-4; 10 nucleotides match TRBD1. Per germline, CDR1 SGHDT and CDR2 YYEEEE. This CDR3 is built from 13 residues. V dropped 3 bases and J dropped 8; count of bases not matched to a gene: 1.

This sequence joins TRBV10-3 and TRBJ1-4; TRBD1 might be the D (6 bases). CDR1 and CDR2 from the germline V gene are ENHRY and SYGVKD. The ends were cut back, 3 bases at V and 8 bases at J, with 10 bases in the middle. The CDR3 has 13 residues. The DNA of the CDR3 is TGTGCCATCAGTGACAGGGGTTACGAAAAACTGTTTTTT. Translating gives CAISDRGYEKLFF.

This clone was counted between two and nine times. The chain uses TRBV5-1 and TRBJ1-1; 8 bases are a match to TRBD1. Germline CDR1 reads SGHRS; CDR2 reads YFSETQ. The CDR3 covers 12 residues. With 3 bases clipped from V and 7 bases from J, the junction kept 2 bases outside the gene matches. DNA of the CDR3: TGCGCCAGCAGCTGGACAGGGCGTGAAGCTTTCTTT. Residues: CASSWTGREAFF.

This chain uses TRBV28 with TRBJ2-1; D is uncertain. CDR3 size: 14 residues. V lost 11 bases, J lost 2 bases, and 16 bases lay in between. CDR1 is MDHEN and CDR2 is SYDVKM in the germline V gene. CDR3 sequence: CAACGRPPYNEQFF. As DNA, the CDR3 is TGTGCCGCCTGCGGCAGACCTCCCTACAATGAGCAGTTCTTC.

V and J are TRBV19 and TRBJ1-5, with D possibly matching TRBD1 (6 bases). Trimming removed 5 bases at V and 5 bases at J, with 16 bases between. The length of the CDR3 is 15 residues. The V gene's germline CDR1 is LNHDA and CDR2 SQIVND (reference sequence). The CDR3 protein is CASSENRVGDQPQHF. As DNA, the CDR3 is TGTGCCAGTAGTGAAAACAGGGTTGGCGATCAGCCCCAGCATTTT.

This chain connects TRBV7-3 to TRBJ1-1; a weak D match, TRBD1 (5 bases). The CDR3 loop spans 13 amino acids. Trimming stripped 5 bases from V and 1 base from J, with 8 bases between. Germline CDR1 reads SGHTA; CDR2 reads FQGTGA. The CDR3 spells CASSRDRNTEAFF. The CDR3 DNA follows: TGTGCCAGCAGCCGCGACAGGAACACTGAAGCTTTCTTT.

The chain employs TRBV9 and TRBJ1-1; unclear D gene. Germline values: CDR1 SGDLS, CDR2 YYNGEE. The CDR3 loop spans 12 amino acids. V was trimmed by 4 bases and J by 1 base, leaving 5 bases between them. For the CDR3, the DNA is TGTGCCAGCAGCCGGGGGAACACTGAAGCTTTCTTT. Translated: CASSRGNTEAFF.